This TCR beta chain was profiled in a study of CD8 T cells in ankylosing spondylitis. Study-level results: In the blood and synovial fluid of reactive arthritis, some motif variants had been previously reported.

One entry per CDR3 protein, called by TCRdb with MiXCR from the 5' RACE reads. The table includes about 90,000 distinct CDR3 sequences, around 25% detected once. About this clonotype: The antigen is undetermined.

The germline gives CDR1 DFQATT, CDR2 SNEGSKA (reference sequence). The CDR3 length is 14 residues. The sequenced sample was blood, either unsorted or a sorted T cell fraction (not recorded which). This TCR came from a male donor with ankylosing spondylitis or in good health (not recorded which). This chain links TRBV20-1 with TRBJ2-3; weak D call: TRBD1 (6 bases). DNA of the CDR3: TGCAGCTCACGATCCGGACAGCGAGAGGATACGCAGTATTTT. The encoded protein is CSSRSGQREDTQYF.